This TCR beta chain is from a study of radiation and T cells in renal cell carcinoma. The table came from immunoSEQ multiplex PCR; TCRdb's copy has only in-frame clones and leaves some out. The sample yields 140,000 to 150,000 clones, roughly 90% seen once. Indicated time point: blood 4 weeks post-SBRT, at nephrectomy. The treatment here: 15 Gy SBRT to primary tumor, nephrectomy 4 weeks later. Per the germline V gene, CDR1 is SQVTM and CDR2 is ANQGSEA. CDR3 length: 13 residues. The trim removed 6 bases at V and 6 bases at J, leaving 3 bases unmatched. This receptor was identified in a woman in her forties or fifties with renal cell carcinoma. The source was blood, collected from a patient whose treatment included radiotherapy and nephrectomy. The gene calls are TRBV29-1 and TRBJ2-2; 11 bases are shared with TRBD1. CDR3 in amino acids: CSVRTGGAGELFF. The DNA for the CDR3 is TGCAGCGTCCGGACAGGGGGCGCCGGGGAGCTGTTTTTT.